This entry describes one T cell receptor beta chain. The V and J ends lost 5 bases and 4 bases, in that order; junction bases with no gene match: 6. Germline V gene data show CDR1 as SGHTA and CDR2 as FQGNSA. There are 14 residues in the CDR3. The data originate from a study of blood T cell repertoires in COVID-19. Measured with immunoSEQ multiplex PCR; TCRdb has only the in-frame clones, and not every one. The sample contains about 170,000 clones, approximately 82% of which appear only once. The sequenced sample consisted of peripheral blood. The sequence was obtained from an older woman who had recovered from COVID-19. V is TRBV7-2 and J is TRBJ1-2, with TRBD1 identical over 8 bases. CDR3 loop: CASSRRQGSYGYTF. In DNA, the CDR3 is TGTGCCAGCAGCAGACGACAGGGGTCCTATGGCTACACCTTC.